What follows is one T cell receptor beta chain and its context. Antigen specificity is unknown. The germline V and J ends were trimmed by 3 bases and 4 bases, with 7 bases remaining between them. CDR1 and CDR2 from the germline V gene are KGHDR and SFDVKD. The CDR3 is made up of 13 amino acids. This specimen belongs to a study of T-cell reconstitution after alpha-beta-depleted transplantation in children. Study observations and caveats: Surviving recipient T cells and thymic progenitors underlay high day-60 TCRbeta diversity in some patients. One year after transplant, T-cell counts and diversity came mostly from newly produced T cells. The origin of alpha-beta T cells about two months after transplant was reportedly several hundred expanded graft clones.

Using unique molecular identifiers, the investigators prepared the TCRbeta library. TCRdb reprocessed the PCR reads with MiXCR, giving one entry per CDR3 protein. The sample has about 980,000 distinct CDR3 sequences; about 29% are singletons. V gene TRBV24-1 combines with J gene TRBJ2-3; D is ambiguous. This sequence was found in a boy under three years old who had a stem cell transplant for SCID, so the T cells may come from the graft donor. The input for sequencing was PBMCs, mostly from graft donor cells, taken 360 days after TCRalphabeta/CD19-depleted stem cell transplant. CDR3 DNA: TGTGCCACCAGTGATGGCGGAGCAGATACGCAGTATTTT. Its protein is CATSDGGADTQYF.